The sequence of this T cell receptor (beta chain) was determined in a study of identical twins. The V end was cut by 5 bases, the J end by 7 bases, with 13 bases between. CDR1 is SGHRS, CDR2 YFSETQ, per germline. CDR3 size: 13 residues. In TCRdb, the 5' RACE reads were re-called with MiXCR into one record per CDR3 protein. In the table there are roughly 690,000 distinct CDR3 sequences, 21% of which are singletons. In addition, the sample was reused for a study of T cells expressing NK-cell markers. That work states: TCR beta repertoires came from sorted CD3+CD56+NKG2C+, CD3+CD56+NKG2C- and CD3+CD56-NKG2C+ T cells.

The sequenced sample was PBMCs. The chain carries TRBV5-1 and TRBJ2-1; tentatively, D is TRBD2 (5 bases). The TCR was taken from a young woman in good health. CDR3 sequence (DNA): TGCGCCAGCAGGGCGGGCCGAGTGAATGAGCAGTTCTTC. Encoded protein: CASRAGRVNEQFF.